A selection of T cell receptor beta chains follows, all from one sample in a study of cytotoxic CD8 clonotypes in ibrutinib-treated CLL. Produced via immunoSEQ multiplex PCR; TCRdb's table is partial and in-frame only. In the table there are under 200,000 clones, 84% of which are singletons. The source was PBMCs, collected after 24 months of ibrutinib treatment. The origin of the receptors is a human donor with chronic lymphocytic leukemia. The CDR3 runs from the conserved cysteine through the conserved F or W.

j_call: TRBJ2-5; cdr3_length: 11; v_call: TRBV2; cdr3_aa: CASSEWGRAYF
j_call: TRBJ2-7; cdr3_length: 14; v_call: TRBV9; cdr3_aa: CASSVGSTVTEQYF
j_call: TRBJ2-3; cdr3_length: 17; v_call: TRBV7-3; cdr3_aa: CASSAKTSGSSPDTQYF
j_call: TRBJ2-1; cdr3_length: 15; v_call: TRBV19; cdr3_aa: CASSTRDRGYNEQFF
j_call: TRBJ1-6; cdr3_length: 15; v_call: TRBV6-5; cdr3_aa: CASSYSGTYNSPLHF
j_call: TRBJ2-3; cdr3_length: 21; v_call: TRBV12-5; cdr3_aa: CASGLVQGTGGVVAGTDTQYF
j_call: TRBJ1-2; cdr3_length: 15; v_call: TRBV18; cdr3_aa: CASSPTEGLHYGYTF
j_call: TRBJ2-1; cdr3_length: 16; v_call: TRBV28; cdr3_aa: CASSTFTSGIDNEQFF
j_call: TRBJ1-2; cdr3_length: 14; v_call: TRBV5-1; cdr3_aa: CASRQQRGSDGYTF
j_call: TRBJ1-1; cdr3_length: 14; v_call: TRBV7-2; cdr3_aa: CASSLAVGITEAFF
j_call: TRBJ1-2; cdr3_length: 15; v_call: TRBV7-2; cdr3_aa: CASSYPGQPSYGYTF
j_call: TRBJ1-2; cdr3_length: 14; v_call: TRBV6-6; cdr3_aa: CASTPSRDRVRYTF
j_call: TRBJ1-4; cdr3_length: 14; v_call: TRBV27; cdr3_aa: CASSFLGQNEKLFF
j_call: TRBJ2-7; cdr3_length: 16; v_call: TRBV5-5; cdr3_aa: CASSWPRTSGSYEQYF